The present T cell receptor (beta chain) was sequenced within a study of a mutant IDH1 vaccine in newly diagnosed glioma (dated by TCRdb to the early 2020s). The study in broad terms: Vaccination started 4-6 weeks after radiotherapy alone, or was given together with temozolomide cycles in the groups whose treatment included chemotherapy. The week-35 safety follow-up took place at visit V12, and the week-47 end of study took place at visit V13. Peripheral blood was drawn at six visits: V03 (baseline), V05, V07, V10, V12 and V13. Before enrollment, patients had received standard therapy of radiotherapy alone, temozolomide alone, or radiochemotherapy with temozolomide; most received the combination. The roughly 32 treated patients were around 60% male and roughly 40% female, with a mean age of approximately 40 years. Longitudinal TCRB deep sequencing was done for some 26 treated patients, wherever samples were available for exploratory analyses.

The library was built by means of the immunoSEQ multiplex PCR assay. Following the manufacturer's protocol, the hsTCRB Kit was used to amplify rearranged TCR beta chain sequences. An Illumina MiSeq was used to sequence the TCRB libraries. As for how the authors treated the data: Demultiplexing, trimming and gene mapping were performed with the kit vendor's proprietary platform. What TCRdb holds here is the immuneACCESS table cut down to in-frame rearrangements. Part of the clones is not present; checked against another copy, under half of the missing clones reflect an unresolved V gene, and the others are unexplained. That table is the source of V, J and clone size, and D and trimming were worked out from the DNA. For this sample the table gives fewer than 95,000 clones, of which 80% to 90% were detected only once. Of the sample, approximately 5.4% is held by the ten largest clones. Concerning this clone: The antigen it binds to is not known. The sample holds no much larger clone one base away, and base qualities are not on file.

Overall results and qualifications from the work: The authors stated that sample limitations prevented analyses of patient blood samples from being reproduced. Immune responses induced by the vaccine were seen in roughly 92% of patients across multiple MHC alleles. Selection of PBMC samples for TCRB deep sequencing was based on availability. Pseudoprogression seemed to be unrelated to changes in the top peripheral T cell clonotypes found by TCRB sequencing.

CDR1 is given as MDHEN and CDR2 as SYDVKM, both from the germline V gene. V ends up 1 base short and J 3 bases short, with an unmatched junction base count of 5. Including cysteine and phenylalanine, the CDR3 has 16 amino acids. The read is trimmed to its CDR3 DNA, 48 bases read in frame from base 1. The meaning of the sample's time point label: week 47, end of study. Every vaccine dose consisted of 300 ug of a 20-mer mutant IDH1 peptide in Montanide, administered subcutaneously together with topical imiquimod. Eight vaccinations were administered to patients in weeks 1, 3, 5, 7, 11, 15, 19 and 23, corresponding to visits V03 through V10. All donors had newly diagnosed IDH1-mutant astrocytomas of WHO grade 3 or 4 that showed loss of nuclear ATRX. The samples were drawn from NOA16, a multicentre, single-arm, open-label phase I trial in Germany that tested a mutant IDH1 peptide vaccine in humans for the first time. Genomic DNA for TCRB sequencing was isolated from EDTA blood with the DNeasy Blood and Tissue Kit.

This chain joins TRBV28 to TRBJ1-5, and TRBD1 matches 8 of the central bases. The sample here was PBMCs, taken from a glioma patient whose treatment included an IDH1 peptide vaccine. This clonotype was sampled from a man aged 35 to 55 with glioma. The CDR3 here reads CASSLSGGRVNQPQHF. The base sequence is TGTGCCAGCAGTTTATCAGGGGGCCGCGTCAATCAGCCCCAGCATTTT.